The source of this T cell receptor beta chain is a study of cytotoxic CD8 clonotypes in ibrutinib-treated CLL. The study, taken as a whole, reports: Public clonotypes showed up rarely, and on treatment they shrank or held steady.

TCRdb's table, derived via immunoSEQ multiplex PCR, lists solely in-frame clones and lacks some. The sample shows 200,000 to 250,000 clones, 79% of them seen only once. A note on this clone: The antigen remains unidentified.

J lost 0 bases, V lost 5 bases, and 7 bases had no gene match. Germline CDR1 is SGHNT and CDR2 is YENEEA. CDR3 length: 17 amino acids. This clonotype originated in a human donor with chronic lymphocytic leukemia. This sequence joins TRBV11-3 and TRBJ2-1, with 10 bases that match TRBD2. The sequenced sample was PBMCs, obtained after 12 months of ibrutinib treatment. The CDR3 protein is CASSPSGRASSYNEQFF. The DNA for the CDR3 is TGTGCCAGCAGCCCCAGCGGGAGGGCTTCCTCCTACAATGAGCAGTTCTTC.